These 21 T cell receptor beta chains were sequenced from one sample in a study of blood T cells in healthy people across ages. Sample-barcoded 5' priming and a J-beta primer mix drove a second PCR of about 7 to 12 cycles. A single record per CDR3 protein comes from TCRdb applying MiXCR to the 5' RACE reads. Of 800,000 or so distinct CDR3 sequences listed, 20% to 25% were seen once; the top ten hold more than 3%. This sample was shared with a second study, whose subject was T cells of mothers and their children.

Source material: blood. The source is a boy younger than 18 in good health.

The chain has TRBV6-2 or TRBV6-3 and TRBJ2-1, with D uncertain. Germline V gives CDR1 MNHEY, CDR2 SVGEGT. V was clipped by 5 bases and J by 6 bases, with 8 bases between them. The length of the CDR3 is 12 residues. CDR3: CASSAAINEQFF. As DNA, the CDR3 is TGTGCCAGCAGTGCCGCAATCAATGAGCAGTTCTTC.

This clonotype was detected a few times. The chain recombines TRBV5-6 with TRBJ2-5; tentative D call: TRBD2 (6 bases). This CDR3 contains 14 residues. From germline, CDR1 is SGHDT and CDR2 YYEEEE. V was cut by 0 bases and J by 6 bases, with 12 bases left in between. CDR3 bases: TGTGCCAGCAGCTTGGGGTCGGGGGAGCAGACCCAGTACTTC. It specifies CASSLGSGEQTQYF.

A few counts support this clonotype. The J gene is TRBJ1-2, the V gene TRBV7-9; 9 nucleotides match TRBD1. This CDR3 is built from 15 residues. The V and J ends lost 5 bases and 6 bases, in that order; junction bases with no gene match: 10. CDR1 and CDR2 from the germline V gene are SEHNR and FQNEAQ (reference sequence). CDR3 sequence reads: CASSHVETGGNGYTF. The CDR3 coding sequence is TGTGCCAGCAGCCATGTCGAGACAGGGGGTAATGGCTACACCTTC.

In the case of this clonotype: A read error may produce the germline difference seen at one junction end. The chain joins TRBV5-6 to TRBJ2-5; 9 bases fit TRBD1. CDR1 is SGHDT and CDR2 is YYEEEE in the germline V gene. This CDR3 region has 13 residues. The CDR3 loop reads CTSSQDRGETQYF. The CDR3 bases are TGTACCAGCAGCCAGGACAGGGGAGAGACCCAGTACTTC.

The rearrangement uses TRBV12-3 or TRBV12-4 and TRBJ1-1; the D is unclear. V dropped 5 bases and J dropped 3 bases, with 10 bases sitting between them. The CDR3 runs 13 residues. The CDR3 sequence: CASSRRRDTEAFF. DNA of the CDR3: TGTGCCAGCAGTCGCCGGCGGGACACTGAAGCTTTCTTT.

This clonotype was counted between two and nine times. V usage is TRBV12-3 or TRBV12-4 and J usage is TRBJ2-5; D remains unclear. The germline V and J ends were trimmed by 6 bases and 5 bases, with 16 bases remaining between them. The CDR3 has 14 residues. CDR3 sequence reads: CASSPSVGLETQYF. The CDR3 bases are TGTGCCAGCAGCCCCTCCGTGGGTTTGGAGACCCAGTACTTC.

The chain couples TRBV27 to TRBJ2-3; D gene ambiguous. V lost 6 bases to trimming and J lost 3 bases, with 10 bases between them. This CDR3 contains 13 residues. Germline V gives CDR1 MNHEY, CDR2 SMNVEV (reference sequence). Here the CDR3 reads CASRQMGTDTQYF. DNA of the CDR3: TGTGCCAGCAGGCAGATGGGTACAGATACGCAGTATTTT.

The genes are TRBV29-1 and TRBJ2-7; D assignment may be TRBD1 or TRBD2 (5 bases each). Trimming took 2 bases from V and 2 from J, leaving 10 bases between them. Germline values: CDR1 SQVTM, CDR2 ANQGSEA. The CDR3 spans 13 residues. The CDR3 reads CSVETQGAYEQYF. The DNA of the CDR3 is TGCAGCGTTGAAACGCAGGGAGCCTACGAGCAGTACTTC.

The chain couples TRBV5-6 to TRBJ2-5; TRBD2 aligns across 9 bases. Germline CDR1 and CDR2: SGHDT and YYEEEE. J gave up 2 bases and V 1 base, and 6 bases lay outside the gene matches. This CDR3 is 16 amino acids long. The CDR3 bases are TGTGCCAGCAGCTTGTTGCAAGCGGGGGGACAAGAGACCCAGTACTTC. This gives the protein CASSLLQAGGQETQYF.

The chain carries TRBV12-3 or TRBV12-4 and TRBJ2-1; weak D call: TRBD1 (5 bases). This CDR3 has 15 amino acids. Trimming shortened V by 2 bases and J by 5 bases, and 13 bases separated the two germline ends. In DNA form, the CDR3 reads TGTGCCAGCAGTTTAATCCAGGGTATGAACAATGAGCAGTTCTTC. Its protein product is CASSLIQGMNNEQFF.

This clonotype came up a few times. The chain combines TRBV5-1 with TRBJ2-1; TRBD1 matches at 7 bases. The junction had 7 bases not matched to a gene; V was cut back by 0 bases and J by 4 bases. Germline V gene sequence: CDR1 SGHRS, CDR2 YFSETQ. This CDR3 comprises 16 residues. The DNA of the CDR3 is TGCGCCAGCAGCTTGGGGGGGACAGAAAGATACAATGAGCAGTTCTTC. Protein product: CASSLGGTERYNEQFF.

The CDR3 is CASSLPGTGGAGELFF. DNA of the CDR3: TGTGCCAGCAGCCTCCCGGGGACAGGGGGGGCCGGGGAGCTGTTTTTT. The chain links TRBV7-2 to TRBJ2-2, with 11 bases identical to TRBD1. The CDR3 spans 16 residues. CDR1 SGHTA and CDR2 FQGNSA come from the germline V gene. With 5 bases clipped from V and 6 bases from J, the junction kept 8 bases outside the gene matches.

This clonotype was observed a few times. This rearrangement joins TRBV18 to TRBJ2-5; TRBD2 matches 9 bases. The trim removed 4 bases at V and 2 bases at J, leaving 5 bases unmatched. The germline gives CDR1 KGHSH, CDR2 LQKENI. The CDR3 spans 15 residues. CDR3 DNA: TGTGCCAGCTCACGACTAGCGGCATCACAAGAGACCCAGTACTTC. Encoded protein: CASSRLAASQETQYF. Filled out from reference TRBV18 and TRBJ2-5, the complete variable domain reads NAGVMQNPRHLVRRRGQEARLRCSPMKGHSHVYWYRQLPEEGLKFMVYLQKENIIDESGMPKERFSAEFPKEGPSILRIQQVVRGDSAAYFCASSRLAASQETQYFGPGTRLLVL.

The J gene is TRBJ2-7, the V gene TRBV28; D call uncertain. The germline gives CDR1 MDHEN, CDR2 SYDVKM. The CDR3 length is 13 residues. V lost 5 bases and J 5 bases, leaving 13 bases between the germline ends. The CDR3: CASSPGLPHEQYF. CDR3 in DNA: TGTGCCAGCAGTCCCGGGCTGCCGCACGAGCAGTACTTC. The full variable domain, its missing parts supplied by reference TRBV28 and TRBJ2-7, is DVKVTQSSRYLVKRTGEKVFLECVQDMDHENMFWYRQDPGLGLRLIYFSYDVKMKEKGDIPEGYSVSREKKERFSLILESASTNQTSMYLCASSPGLPHEQYFGPGTRLTVT.

This clonotype was detected only a few times. V is TRBV7-3 and J is TRBJ2-1; D call uncertain. V was pared by 5 bases and J by 3 bases, with 8 bases between. The CDR3 extends over 13 amino acids. The germline V gene encodes CDR1 SGHTA and CDR2 FQGTGA. CDR3: CASSPDGYNEQFF. CDR3 DNA: TGTGCCAGCAGCCCCGACGGCTACAATGAGCAGTTCTTC.

In regard to this clonotype: One end of the junction is discordant with germline, which a read error may explain. The gene calls are TRBV18 and TRBJ2-7; D possibly corresponds to TRBD2 (6 bases). Looked up from germline, CDR1 is KGHSH and CDR2 is LQKENI. The CDR3 is made up of 13 amino acids. CDR3 bases: TGTGCCAGCTCACCAGGGGGGTCCTACGGGCAGTACTTC. It codes for CASSPGGSYGQYF.

This clonotype was seen a few times. The chain carries TRBV29-1 and TRBJ2-5; D unresolved. Per germline, CDR1 SQVTM and CDR2 ANQGSEA. Trimming shortened V by 5 bases and J by 5 bases, and 9 bases separated the two germline ends. This CDR3 is 11 amino acids long. CDR3 region: CSVLIIETQYF. The CDR3 nucleotides are TGCAGCGTTCTGATTATTGAGACCCAGTACTTC.

V usage is TRBV20-1 and J usage is TRBJ2-1; no definite D call. The germline V gene has CDR1 DFQATT and CDR2 SNEGSKA (reference sequence). The V end lost 3 bases, the J end lost 0 bases, and 9 bases lay between the germline ends. The CDR3 contains 14 residues. CDR3 coding DNA: TGCAGTGCTAGTGACTCGAGCTCCTACAATGAGCAGTTCTTC. Translated: CSASDSSSYNEQFF.

This clonotype has more than one count but fewer than ten. The chain employs TRBV27 and TRBJ2-7; tentative D call: TRBD1 (6 bases). Looked up from germline, CDR1 is MNHEY and CDR2 is SMNVEV (reference sequence). This CDR3 is built from 16 residues. V dropped 3 bases and J dropped 1 base, with 16 bases sitting between them. The CDR3 spells CASSFSSGTGSYEQYF. The CDR3 region has the DNA TGTGCCAGCAGTTTTTCGTCCGGCACAGGGTCCTACGAGCAGTACTTC.

The chain is built from TRBV11-3 and TRBJ2-3; 7 nucleotides match TRBD1. The CDR3 extends over 16 amino acids. V shed 3 bases, J shed 1 base, and the junction held 7 bases outside the gene matches. CDR1 is SGHNT and CDR2 is YENEEA in the germline V gene. The chain's CDR3 is CASSLDRQGGTDTQYF. DNA of the CDR3: TGTGCCAGCAGCTTGGATCGACAGGGCGGCACAGATACGCAGTATTTT.

The chain uses TRBV7-2 and TRBJ2-5; the D is unclear. Germline CDR1 reads SGHTA; CDR2 reads FQGNSA. This CDR3 has 13 amino acids. V was trimmed by 2 bases and J by 5 bases, leaving 9 bases between them. The CDR3 spells CASSLRQRETQYF. The CDR3 nucleotides are TGTGCCAGCAGCTTAAGGCAGAGGGAGACCCAGTACTTC.